These 16 T cell receptor beta chains share one sample of origin, sequenced in a study of response to subunit inactivated influenza vaccine. Each CDR3 protein is one row after TCRdb ran MiXCR on the RT-PCR reads. Among under 950,000 distinct CDR3 sequences, 21% were seen once, and the ten largest hold 9.5% to 13%. Sample: PBMCs from blood, taken less than 6 days after vaccination. These receptors were collected from a man between 45 and 60 years old who received an inactivated influenza vaccine.

The rearrangement uses TRBV5-5 and TRBJ1-2; D possibly corresponds to TRBD1 (5 bases). Germline V gene lookup returns CDR1 SGHKS and CDR2 YYEKEE (reference sequence). CDR3 size: 14 residues. V lost 0 bases and J lost 4, with 10 bases in between. The DNA for the CDR3 is TGTGCCAGCAGCTTGGAACAGGATTTCTATGGCTACACCTTC. Encoded protein: CASSLEQDFYGYTF.

J is TRBJ1-2 and V is TRBV7-9; no definite D call. Germline CDR1 is SEHNR and CDR2 is FQNEAQ (reference sequence). CDR3 length: 14 amino acids. Trimming removed 1 base from V and 5 bases from J, with 11 bases in between. The CDR3 coding sequence is TGTGCCAGCAGCTTAGACAGCGCCAAGTATGGCTACACCTTC. It translates to CASSLDSAKYGYTF.

V and J are TRBV28 and TRBJ2-3, with 9 bases fitting TRBD1. The trim removed 9 bases at V and 3 bases at J, leaving 10 bases unmatched. CDR1 MDHEN and CDR2 SYDVKM come from the germline V gene. CDR3 size: 15 residues. In DNA, the CDR3 is TGTGCCAGTAACCGACCTGGGACAGGGACAGATACGCAGTATTTT. Amino acids: CASNRPGTGTDTQYF. The whole variable domain, filled in from reference TRBV28 and TRBJ2-3, reads DVKVTQSSRYLVKRTGEKVFLECVQDMDHENMFWYRQDPGLGLRLIYFSYDVKMKEKGDIPEGYSVSREKKERFSLILESASTNQTSMYLCASNRPGTGTDTQYFGPGTRLTVL.

This clonotype was counted between two and nine times. This chain links TRBV20-1 with TRBJ2-7, with 11 bases fitting TRBD2. The CDR3 loop spans 15 amino acids. In germline, CDR1 is DFQATT, CDR2 SNEGSKA (reference sequence). V lost 2 bases and J lost 0; bases outside the gene matches: 3. CDR3 in amino acids: CSARFLAGGSYEQYF. For the CDR3, the DNA is TGCAGTGCTAGATTCCTAGCGGGAGGCTCCTACGAGCAGTACTTC.

This clonotype was seen a handful of times. A much larger clone sits a single nucleotide away, making a read error possible. The chain couples TRBV9 to TRBJ1-2, with unresolved D. The CDR3 consists of 11 residues. V shed 1 base and J shed 2 bases, with 0 bases lying between them. Germline CDR1 reads SGDLS; CDR2 reads YYNGEE. CDR3: CASSVNYGYTF. For the CDR3, the DNA is TGTGCCAGCAGCGTAAACTATGGCTACACCTTC.

The chain recombines TRBV4-2 with TRBJ1-6, with 10 bases identical to TRBD1. Germline trimming cut 5 bases from V and 8 bases from J; bases unmatched to any gene: 6. The CDR3 is 15 amino acids. Germline V gives CDR1 LGHNA, CDR2 YNFKEQ. CDR3 residues: CASSGGTGAYSPLHF. CDR3 in DNA: TGTGCCAGCAGCGGGGGGACAGGGGCCTATTCACCCCTCCACTTT.

In its sample, this clonotype was seen a few times. V usage is TRBV20-1 and J usage is TRBJ1-4; TRBD1 matches 7 bases. V was pared by 1 base and J by 8 bases, with 7 bases of the junction left unmatched. CDR3 length: 14 residues. Germline values: CDR1 DFQATT, CDR2 SNEGSKA (reference sequence). This CDR3 reads CSARGGTAEEKLFF. CDR3 DNA: TGCAGTGCTAGAGGGGGGACAGCGGAGGAAAAACTGTTTTTT.

This chain connects TRBV19 to TRBJ2-4, with 8 bases matching TRBD1. The CDR3 runs 13 residues. With 3 bases clipped from V and 16 bases from J, the junction kept 11 bases outside the gene matches. Per the germline V gene, CDR1 is LNHDA and CDR2 is SQIVND (reference sequence). CDR3 protein: CASSMSGGLTPYF. DNA of the CDR3: TGTGCCAGTAGTATGTCAGGGGGCCTAACCCCTTACTTC.

The genes are TRBV30 and TRBJ1-2; D gene ambiguous. Germline V gene sequence: CDR1 GTSNPN, CDR2 SVGIG (reference sequence). V was clipped by 0 bases and J by 3 bases, with 8 bases between them. The CDR3 extends over 13 amino acids. The CDR3 DNA reads as TGTGCCTGGAGTGTTTCGGACTACTATGGCTACACCTTC. It is translated as CAWSVSDYYGYTF.

This clonotype was detected only a few times. This sequence joins TRBV12-3 or TRBV12-4 and TRBJ2-5; 10 bases fit TRBD2. J lost 5 bases, V lost 6 bases, and 6 bases had no gene match. The CDR3 totals 14 residues. The CDR3 region has the DNA TGTGCCAGCAGCAAAGCGGGGGGGCGGGAGACCCAGTACTTC. Translating it yields CASSKAGGRETQYF.

This clonotype was seen only a few times. The DNA of the CDR3 is TGTGCCAGCACGGGGTTAAATACGCAGTATTTT. Residues: CASTGLNTQYF. The chain combines TRBV12-3 or TRBV12-4 with TRBJ2-3; tentatively, D is TRBD2 (5 bases). This CDR3 has 11 amino acids. V was cut by 7 bases and J by 7 bases, with 9 bases left in between.

This clonotype has just a few counts. J is TRBJ2-1 and V is TRBV5-5; D gene ambiguous. This CDR3 has 15 residues. Germline assignment: CDR1 SGHKS and CDR2 YYEKEE (reference sequence). Trimming pared 0 bases from V and 8 bases from J, leaving 15 bases between. This chain's CDR3 is CASSLEVTGLHEQFF. The CDR3 nucleotides read TGTGCCAGCAGCTTGGAGGTCACTGGGCTCCATGAGCAGTTCTTC.

This rearrangement joins TRBV6-5 to TRBJ2-3; weak D call: TRBD2 (5 bases). This CDR3 spans 16 amino acids. The V and J ends lost 4 bases and 0 bases respectively, with 14 bases between them. The germline gives CDR1 MNHEY, CDR2 SVGAGI. This chain's CDR3 is CASSSTMASSTDTQYF. The CDR3 bases are TGTGCCAGCAGTTCGACTATGGCGTCTAGCACAGATACGCAGTATTTT.

The J gene is TRBJ2-3, the V gene TRBV7-6; 8 bases line up with TRBD1. The J segment lost 5 bases and the V segment lost 1 base, leaving 5 bases of the junction unmatched. CDR1 SGHVS and CDR2 FNYEAQ come from the germline V gene. The CDR3 consists of 15 residues. The CDR3 coding sequence is TGTGCCAGCAGCTTAGTGGACAGGGTAAAAGATACGCAGTATTTT. The encoded protein is CASSLVDRVKDTQYF.

The rearrangement uses TRBV18 and TRBJ2-7; either TRBD1 or TRBD2 may fit D (5 bases each). The length of the CDR3 is 14 residues. With 0 bases removed from V and 2 bases from J, the gap between germline ends came to 8 bases. Germline values: CDR1 KGHSH, CDR2 LQKENI. The DNA of the CDR3 is TGTGCCAGCTCACCACCGGGGGTGACCTACGAGCAGTACTTC. Protein: CASSPPGVTYEQYF.

V and J are TRBV20-1 and TRBJ2-1; 11 bases fit TRBD2. CDR3 length: 13 residues. Germline-derived CDR1 and CDR2 are DFQATT and SNEGSKA (reference sequence). V lost 7 bases, J lost 4 bases, and 3 bases stayed unmatched. The DNA of the CDR3 is TGCAGTGGGATAGCGGGGGGGTACAATGAGCAGTTCTTC. Protein sequence: CSGIAGGYNEQFF.